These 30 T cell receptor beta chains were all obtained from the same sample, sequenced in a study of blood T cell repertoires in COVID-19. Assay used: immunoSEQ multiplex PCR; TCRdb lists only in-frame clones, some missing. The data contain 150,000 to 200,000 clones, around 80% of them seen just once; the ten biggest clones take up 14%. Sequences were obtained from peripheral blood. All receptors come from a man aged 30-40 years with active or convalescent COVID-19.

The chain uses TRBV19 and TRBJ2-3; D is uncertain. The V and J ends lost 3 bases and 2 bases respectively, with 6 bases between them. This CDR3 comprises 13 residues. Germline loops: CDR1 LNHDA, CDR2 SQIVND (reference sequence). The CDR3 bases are TGTGCCAGTAGTATGGCCTTCACAGATACGCAGTATTTT. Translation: CASSMAFTDTQYF.

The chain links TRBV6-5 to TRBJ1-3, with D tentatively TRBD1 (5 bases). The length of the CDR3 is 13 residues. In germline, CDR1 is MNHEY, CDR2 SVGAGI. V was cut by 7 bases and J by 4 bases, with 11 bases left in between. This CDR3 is CASKQDVGNTIYF. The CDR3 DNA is TGTGCCAGCAAACAGGACGTCGGAAACACCATATATTTT.

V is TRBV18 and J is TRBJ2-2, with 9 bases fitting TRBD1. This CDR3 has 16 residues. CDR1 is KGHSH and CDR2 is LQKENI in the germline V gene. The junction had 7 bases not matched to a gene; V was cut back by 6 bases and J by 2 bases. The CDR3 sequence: CASSSGQGINTGELFF. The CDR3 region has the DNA TGTGCCAGCTCGTCTGGACAGGGGATAAACACCGGGGAGCTGTTTTTT.

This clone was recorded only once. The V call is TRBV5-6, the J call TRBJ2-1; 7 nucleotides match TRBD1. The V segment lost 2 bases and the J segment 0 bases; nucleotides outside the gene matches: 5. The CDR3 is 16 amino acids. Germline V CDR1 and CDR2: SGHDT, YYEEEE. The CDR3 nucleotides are TGTGCCAGCAGCTTCCGGGACAGTAGCTCCTACAATGAGCAGTTCTTC. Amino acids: CASSFRDSSSYNEQFF.

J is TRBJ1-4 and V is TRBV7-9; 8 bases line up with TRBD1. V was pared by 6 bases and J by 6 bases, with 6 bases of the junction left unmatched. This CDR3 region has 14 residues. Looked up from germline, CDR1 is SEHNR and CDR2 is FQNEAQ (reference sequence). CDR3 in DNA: TGTGCCAGCAGTCGCGACAGGGGTGATGAAAAACTGTTTTTT. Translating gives CASSRDRGDEKLFF.

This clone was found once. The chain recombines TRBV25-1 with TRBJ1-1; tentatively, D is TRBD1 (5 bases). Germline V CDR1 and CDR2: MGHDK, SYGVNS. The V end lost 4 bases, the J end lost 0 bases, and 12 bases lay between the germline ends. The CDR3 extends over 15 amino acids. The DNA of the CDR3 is TGTGCCAGCAGTGGAAGGGGTTCGTTGAACACTGAAGCTTTCTTT. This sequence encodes CASSGRGSLNTEAFF. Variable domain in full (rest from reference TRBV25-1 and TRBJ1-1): EADIYQTPRYLVIGTGKKITLECSQTMGHDKMYWYQQDPGMELHLIHYSYGVNSTEKGDLSSESTVSRIRTEHFPLTLESARPSHTSQYLCASSGRGSLNTEAFFGQGTRLTVV.

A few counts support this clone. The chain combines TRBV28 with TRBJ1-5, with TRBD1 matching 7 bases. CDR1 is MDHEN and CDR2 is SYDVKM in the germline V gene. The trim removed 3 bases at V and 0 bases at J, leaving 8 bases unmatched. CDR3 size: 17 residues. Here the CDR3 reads CASSFPPTGDSNQPQHF. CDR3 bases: TGTGCCAGCAGTTTCCCTCCAACAGGGGATAGCAATCAGCCCCAGCATTTT.

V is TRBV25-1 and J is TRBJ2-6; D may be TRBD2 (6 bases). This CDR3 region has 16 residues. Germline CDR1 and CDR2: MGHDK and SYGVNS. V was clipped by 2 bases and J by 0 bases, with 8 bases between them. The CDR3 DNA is TGTGCCAGCAGTGAAGCGGGGAGCTCTGGGGCCAACGTCCTGACTTTC. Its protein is CASSEAGSSGANVLTF.

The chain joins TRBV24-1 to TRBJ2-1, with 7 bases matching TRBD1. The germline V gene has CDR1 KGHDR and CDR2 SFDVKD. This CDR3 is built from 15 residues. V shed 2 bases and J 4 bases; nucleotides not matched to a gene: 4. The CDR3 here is CATSDSGQAYNEQFF. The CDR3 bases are TGTGCCACCAGTGATTCCGGACAGGCATACAATGAGCAGTTCTTC.

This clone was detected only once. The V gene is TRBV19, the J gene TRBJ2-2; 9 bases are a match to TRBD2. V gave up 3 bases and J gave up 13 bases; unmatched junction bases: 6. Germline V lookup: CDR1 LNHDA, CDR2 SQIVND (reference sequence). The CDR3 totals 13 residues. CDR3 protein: CASSITSGWGLFF. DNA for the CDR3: TGTGCCAGTAGTATTACTAGCGGGTGGGGGCTGTTTTTT. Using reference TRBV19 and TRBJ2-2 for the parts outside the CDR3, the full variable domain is DGGITQSPKYLFRKEGQNVTLSCEQNLNHDAMYWYRQDPGQGLRLIYYSQIVNDFQKGDIAEGYSVSREKKESFPLTVTSAQKNPTAFYLCASSITSGWGLFFGEGSRLTVL.

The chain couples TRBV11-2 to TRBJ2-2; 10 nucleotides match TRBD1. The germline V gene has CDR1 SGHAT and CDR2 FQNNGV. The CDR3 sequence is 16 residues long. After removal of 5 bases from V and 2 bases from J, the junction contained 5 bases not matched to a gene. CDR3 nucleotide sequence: TGTGCCAGCAGCCCGGGACAGGGGATTAACACCGGGGAGCTGTTTTTT. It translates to CASSPGQGINTGELFF.

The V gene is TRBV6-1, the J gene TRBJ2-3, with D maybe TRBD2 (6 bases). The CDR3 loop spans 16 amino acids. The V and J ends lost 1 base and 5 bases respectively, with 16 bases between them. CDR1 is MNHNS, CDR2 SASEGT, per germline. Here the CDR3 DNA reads TGTGCCAGCAGTGAAGATGCAACGGGAGCTGTAGATACGCAGTATTTT. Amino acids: CASSEDATGAVDTQYF.

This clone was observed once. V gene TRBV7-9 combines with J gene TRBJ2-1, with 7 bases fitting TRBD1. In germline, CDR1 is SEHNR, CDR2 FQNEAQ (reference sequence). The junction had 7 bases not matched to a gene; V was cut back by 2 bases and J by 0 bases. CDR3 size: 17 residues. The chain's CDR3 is CASSLILAGGSYNEQFF. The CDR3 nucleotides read TGTGCCAGCAGCTTAATTTTAGCAGGGGGCTCCTACAATGAGCAGTTCTTC.

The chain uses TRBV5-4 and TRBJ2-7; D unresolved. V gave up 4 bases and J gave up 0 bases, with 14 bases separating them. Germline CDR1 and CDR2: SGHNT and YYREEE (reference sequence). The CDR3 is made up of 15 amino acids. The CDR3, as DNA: TGTGCCAGCAGCCCTTTACCACCGAGCTCCTACGAGCAGTACTTC. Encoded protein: CASSPLPPSSYEQYF.

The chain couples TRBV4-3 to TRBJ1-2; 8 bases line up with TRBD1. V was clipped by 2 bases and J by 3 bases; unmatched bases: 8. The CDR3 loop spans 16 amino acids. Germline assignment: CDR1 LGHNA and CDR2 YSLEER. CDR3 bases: TGCGCCAGCAGCCAAAACACAGGGGGAACAGACTATGGCTACACCTTC. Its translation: CASSQNTGGTDYGYTF.

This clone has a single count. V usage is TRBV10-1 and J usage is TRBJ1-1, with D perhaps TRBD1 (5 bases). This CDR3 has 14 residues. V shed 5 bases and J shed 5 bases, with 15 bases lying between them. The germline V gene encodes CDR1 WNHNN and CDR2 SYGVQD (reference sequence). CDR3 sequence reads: CASSPSPRGTEAFF. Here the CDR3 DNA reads TGCGCCAGCAGTCCAAGCCCCCGGGGGACTGAAGCTTTCTTT.

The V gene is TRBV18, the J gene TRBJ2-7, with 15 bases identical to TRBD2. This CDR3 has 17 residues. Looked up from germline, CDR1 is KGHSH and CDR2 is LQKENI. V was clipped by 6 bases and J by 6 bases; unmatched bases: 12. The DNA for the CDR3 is TGTGCCAGCTCGCAGAAGGGACTAGCGGGAGGTGGGAGCGAGCAGTACTTC. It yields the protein CASSQKGLAGGGSEQYF.

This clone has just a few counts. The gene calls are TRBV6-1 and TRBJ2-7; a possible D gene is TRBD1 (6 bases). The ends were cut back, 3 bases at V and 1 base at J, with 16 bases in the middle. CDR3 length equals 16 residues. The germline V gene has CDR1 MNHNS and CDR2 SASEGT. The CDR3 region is CASSDPWGHTSYEQYF. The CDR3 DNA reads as TGTGCCAGCAGTGACCCCTGGGGACATACGTCCTACGAGCAGTACTTC.

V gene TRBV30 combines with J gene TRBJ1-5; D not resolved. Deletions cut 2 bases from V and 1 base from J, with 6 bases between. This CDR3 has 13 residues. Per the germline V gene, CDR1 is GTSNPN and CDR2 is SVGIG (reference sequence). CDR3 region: CAWSTRSNQPQHF. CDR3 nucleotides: TGTGCCTGGAGTACGAGAAGCAATCAGCCCCAGCATTTT.

CDR3 in amino acids: CASSLSGGLYNEQFF. The CDR3, as DNA: TGTGCCAGCAGCTTAAGCGGGGGGCTTTACAATGAGCAGTTCTTC. This rearrangement joins TRBV7-3 to TRBJ2-1, with 8 positions matching TRBD2. Germline loops: CDR1 SGHTA, CDR2 FQGTGA. The V gene end was trimmed by 1 base and the J gene end by 4 bases; junction bases not matched to a gene: 3. This CDR3 has 15 amino acids.

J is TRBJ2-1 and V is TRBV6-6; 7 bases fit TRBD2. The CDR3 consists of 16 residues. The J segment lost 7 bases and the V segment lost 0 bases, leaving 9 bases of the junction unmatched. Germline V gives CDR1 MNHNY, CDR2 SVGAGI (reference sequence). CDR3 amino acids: CASSYSGGGPINEQFF. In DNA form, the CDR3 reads TGTGCCAGCAGTTACTCGGGCGGGGGACCGATAAATGAGCAGTTCTTC.

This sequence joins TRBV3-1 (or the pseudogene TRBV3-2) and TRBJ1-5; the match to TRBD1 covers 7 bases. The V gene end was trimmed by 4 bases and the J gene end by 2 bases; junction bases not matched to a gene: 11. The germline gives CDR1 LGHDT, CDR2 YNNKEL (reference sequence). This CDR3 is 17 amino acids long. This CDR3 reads CASSPKGTGAGNQPQHF. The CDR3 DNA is TGTGCCAGCAGCCCCAAGGGAACAGGGGCGGGCAATCAGCCCCAGCATTTT.

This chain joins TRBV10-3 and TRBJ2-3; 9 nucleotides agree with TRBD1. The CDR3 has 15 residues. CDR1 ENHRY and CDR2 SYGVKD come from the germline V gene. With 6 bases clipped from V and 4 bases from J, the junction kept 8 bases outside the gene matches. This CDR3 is CAIRLRQGDADTQYF. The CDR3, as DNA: TGTGCCATCAGACTAAGACAGGGGGATGCAGATACGCAGTATTTT.

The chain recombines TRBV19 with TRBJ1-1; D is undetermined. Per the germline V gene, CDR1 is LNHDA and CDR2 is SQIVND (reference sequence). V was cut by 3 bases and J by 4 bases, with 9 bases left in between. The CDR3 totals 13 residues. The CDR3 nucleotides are TGTGCCAGTAGTATCAGTAGCGGCACTGAAGCTTTCTTT. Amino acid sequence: CASSISSGTEAFF.

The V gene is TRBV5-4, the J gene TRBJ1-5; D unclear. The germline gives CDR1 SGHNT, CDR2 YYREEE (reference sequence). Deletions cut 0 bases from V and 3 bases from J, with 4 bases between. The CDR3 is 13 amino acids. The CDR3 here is CASSLGANQPQHF. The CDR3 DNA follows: TGTGCCAGCAGCTTGGGAGCCAATCAGCCCCAGCATTTT.

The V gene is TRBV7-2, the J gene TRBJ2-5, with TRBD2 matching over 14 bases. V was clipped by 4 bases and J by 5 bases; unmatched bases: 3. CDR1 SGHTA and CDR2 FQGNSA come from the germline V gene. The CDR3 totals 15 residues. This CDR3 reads CASSWRLAGGETQYF. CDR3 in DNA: TGTGCCAGCAGCTGGAGACTAGCGGGAGGGGAGACCCAGTACTTC.

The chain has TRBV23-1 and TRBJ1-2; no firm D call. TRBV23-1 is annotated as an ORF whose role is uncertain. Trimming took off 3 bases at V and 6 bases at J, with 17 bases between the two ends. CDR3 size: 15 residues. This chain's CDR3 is CASSQPHRGQDGYTF. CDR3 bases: TGCGCCAGCAGTCAGCCACACCGGGGTCAGGATGGCTACACCTTC.

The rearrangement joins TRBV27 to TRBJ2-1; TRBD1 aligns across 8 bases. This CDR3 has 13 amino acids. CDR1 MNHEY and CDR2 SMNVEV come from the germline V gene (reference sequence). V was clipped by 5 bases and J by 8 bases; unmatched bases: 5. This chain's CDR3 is CASSPWGQDEQFF. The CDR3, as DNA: TGTGCCAGCAGTCCCTGGGGACAGGATGAGCAGTTCTTC.

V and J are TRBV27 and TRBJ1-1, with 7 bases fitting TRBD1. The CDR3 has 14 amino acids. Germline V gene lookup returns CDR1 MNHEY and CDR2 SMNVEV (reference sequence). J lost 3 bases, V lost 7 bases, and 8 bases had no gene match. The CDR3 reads CASTRDRDDTEAFF. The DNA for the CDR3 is TGTGCCAGCACTCGAGACAGGGATGACACTGAAGCTTTCTTT.

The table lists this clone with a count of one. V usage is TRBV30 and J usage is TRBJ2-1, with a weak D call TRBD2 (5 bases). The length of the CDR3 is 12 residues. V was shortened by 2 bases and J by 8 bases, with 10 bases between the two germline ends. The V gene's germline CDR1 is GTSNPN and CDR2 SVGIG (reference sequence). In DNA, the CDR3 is TGTGCCTGGAGTCTTGGACTTCATGAGCAGTTCTTC. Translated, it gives CAWSLGLHEQFF.